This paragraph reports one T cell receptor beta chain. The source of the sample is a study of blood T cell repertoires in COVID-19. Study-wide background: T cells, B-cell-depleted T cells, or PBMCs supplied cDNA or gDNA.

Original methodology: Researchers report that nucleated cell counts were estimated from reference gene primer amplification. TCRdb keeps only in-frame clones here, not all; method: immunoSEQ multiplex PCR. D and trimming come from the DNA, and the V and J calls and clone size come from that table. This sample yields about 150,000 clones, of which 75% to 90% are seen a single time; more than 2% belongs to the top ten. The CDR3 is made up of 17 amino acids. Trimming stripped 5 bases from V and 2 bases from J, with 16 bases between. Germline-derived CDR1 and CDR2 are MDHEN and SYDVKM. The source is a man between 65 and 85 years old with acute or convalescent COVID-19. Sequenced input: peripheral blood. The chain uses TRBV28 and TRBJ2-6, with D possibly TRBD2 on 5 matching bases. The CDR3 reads CASSGPTPGTGANVLTF. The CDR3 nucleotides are TGTGCCAGCAGTGGACCGACACCGGGGACTGGGGCCAACGTCCTGACTTTC.